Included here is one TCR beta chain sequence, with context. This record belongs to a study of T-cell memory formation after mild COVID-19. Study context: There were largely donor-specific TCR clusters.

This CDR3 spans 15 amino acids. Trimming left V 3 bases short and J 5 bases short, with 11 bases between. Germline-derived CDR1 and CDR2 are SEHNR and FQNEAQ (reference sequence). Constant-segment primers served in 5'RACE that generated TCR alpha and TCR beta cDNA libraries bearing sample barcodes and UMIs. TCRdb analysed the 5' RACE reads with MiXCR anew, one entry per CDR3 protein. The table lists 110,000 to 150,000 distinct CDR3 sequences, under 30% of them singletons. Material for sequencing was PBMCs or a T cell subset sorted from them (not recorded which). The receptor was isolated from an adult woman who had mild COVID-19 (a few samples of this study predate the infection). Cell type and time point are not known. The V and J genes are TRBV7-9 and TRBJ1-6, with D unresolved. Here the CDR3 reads CASSLPGDHNSPLHF. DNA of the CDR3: TGTGCCAGCAGCTTGCCAGGCGACCATAATTCACCCCTCCACTTT.